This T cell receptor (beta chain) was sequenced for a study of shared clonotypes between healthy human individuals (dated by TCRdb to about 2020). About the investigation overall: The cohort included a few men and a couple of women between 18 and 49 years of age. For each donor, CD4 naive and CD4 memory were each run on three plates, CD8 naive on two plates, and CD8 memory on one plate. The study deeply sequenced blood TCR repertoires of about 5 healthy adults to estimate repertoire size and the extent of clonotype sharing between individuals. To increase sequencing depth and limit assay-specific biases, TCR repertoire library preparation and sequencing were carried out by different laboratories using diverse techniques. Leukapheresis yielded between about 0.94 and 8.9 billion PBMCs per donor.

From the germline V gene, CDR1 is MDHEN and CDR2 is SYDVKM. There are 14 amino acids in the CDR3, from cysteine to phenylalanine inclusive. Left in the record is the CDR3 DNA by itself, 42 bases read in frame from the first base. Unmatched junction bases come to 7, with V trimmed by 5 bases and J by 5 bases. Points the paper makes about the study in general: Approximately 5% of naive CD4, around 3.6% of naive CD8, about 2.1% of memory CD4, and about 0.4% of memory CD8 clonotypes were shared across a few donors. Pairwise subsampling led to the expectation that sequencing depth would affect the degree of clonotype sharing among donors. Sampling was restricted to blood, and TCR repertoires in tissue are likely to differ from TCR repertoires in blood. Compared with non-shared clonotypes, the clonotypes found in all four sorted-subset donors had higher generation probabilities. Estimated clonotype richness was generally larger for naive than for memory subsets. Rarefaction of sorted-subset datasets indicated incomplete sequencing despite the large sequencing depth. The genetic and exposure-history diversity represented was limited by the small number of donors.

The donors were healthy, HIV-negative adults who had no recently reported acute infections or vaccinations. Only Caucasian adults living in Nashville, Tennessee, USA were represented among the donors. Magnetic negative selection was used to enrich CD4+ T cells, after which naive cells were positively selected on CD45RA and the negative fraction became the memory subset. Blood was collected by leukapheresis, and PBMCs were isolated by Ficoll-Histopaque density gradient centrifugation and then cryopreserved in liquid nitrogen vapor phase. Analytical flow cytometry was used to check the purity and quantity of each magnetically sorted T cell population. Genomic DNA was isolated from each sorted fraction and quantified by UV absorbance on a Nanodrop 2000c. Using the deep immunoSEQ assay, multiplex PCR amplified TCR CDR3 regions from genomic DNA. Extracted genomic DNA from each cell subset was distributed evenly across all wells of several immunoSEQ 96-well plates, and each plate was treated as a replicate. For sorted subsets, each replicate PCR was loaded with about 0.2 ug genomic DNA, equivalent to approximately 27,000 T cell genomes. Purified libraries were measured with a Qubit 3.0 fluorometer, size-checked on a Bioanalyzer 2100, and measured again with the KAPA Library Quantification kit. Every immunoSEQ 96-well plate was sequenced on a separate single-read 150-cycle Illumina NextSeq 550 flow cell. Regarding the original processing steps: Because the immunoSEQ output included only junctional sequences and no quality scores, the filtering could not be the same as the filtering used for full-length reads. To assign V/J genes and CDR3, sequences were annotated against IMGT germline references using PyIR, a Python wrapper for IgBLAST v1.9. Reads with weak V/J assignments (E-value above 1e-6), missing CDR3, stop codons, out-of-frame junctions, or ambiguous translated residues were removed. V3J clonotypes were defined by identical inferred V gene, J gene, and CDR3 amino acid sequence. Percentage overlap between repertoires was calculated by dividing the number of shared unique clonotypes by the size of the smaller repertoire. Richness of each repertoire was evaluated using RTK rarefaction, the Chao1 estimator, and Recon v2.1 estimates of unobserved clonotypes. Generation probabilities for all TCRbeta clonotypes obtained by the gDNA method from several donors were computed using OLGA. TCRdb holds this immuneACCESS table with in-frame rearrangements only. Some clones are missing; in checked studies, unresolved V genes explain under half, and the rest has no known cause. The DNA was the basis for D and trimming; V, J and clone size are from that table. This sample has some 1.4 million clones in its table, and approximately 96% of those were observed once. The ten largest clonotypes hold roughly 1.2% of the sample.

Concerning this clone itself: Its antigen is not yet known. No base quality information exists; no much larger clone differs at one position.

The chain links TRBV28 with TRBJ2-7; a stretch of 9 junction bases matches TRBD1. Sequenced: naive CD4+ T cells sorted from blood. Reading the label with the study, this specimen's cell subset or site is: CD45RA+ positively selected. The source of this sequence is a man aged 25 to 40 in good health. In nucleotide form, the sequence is TGTGCCAGCAGTCCAACAGGGGGCCCCCACGAGCAGTACTTC. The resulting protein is CASSPTGGPHEQYF.